These 7 T cell receptor beta chains were sequenced from one sample in a study of OX40 agonist ivuxolimab in advanced cancers. Library preparation used the immunoSEQ multiplex PCR assay. Not all clones reach the TCRdb copy of this immuneACCESS table, which keeps in-frame sequences only. Checked studies attribute under half of the gap to unresolved V genes and leave the rest unexplained. The sample table lists 25,000 to 35,000 clones, roughly 80% of them with a count of one. In total, the top ten clones hold around 12% of the sample. Sequenced material: CD4+ or CD8+ T cells sorted from blood, taken in a trial of the OX40 agonist ivuxolimab. Receptors originate from an adult with an advanced solid tumor such as melanoma, head and neck, liver or kidney cancer.

The chain links TRBV4-1 to TRBJ1-1; D is ambiguous. The CDR3 contains 16 residues. Trimming left V 0 bases short and J 0 bases short, with 11 bases between. From germline, CDR1 is MGHRA and CDR2 YSYEKL. CDR3 sequence reads: CASSQDGRQVNTEAFF. The CDR3 DNA reads TGCGCCAGCAGCCAAGATGGGCGTCAGGTGAACACTGAAGCTTTCTTT.

The rearrangement links TRBV9 to TRBJ2-1; D gene uncertain. V shed 2 bases and J shed 6 bases, with 6 bases lying between them. Germline CDR1 SGDLS, CDR2 YYNGEE. This CDR3 is 12 amino acids long. The CDR3 here is CASSVDTNEQFF. In DNA, the CDR3 is TGTGCCAGCAGCGTTGACACCAATGAGCAGTTCTTC.

The chain uses TRBV11-2 and TRBJ2-7; D remains ambiguous. With 0 bases removed from V and 6 bases from J, the gap between germline ends came to 6 bases. The CDR3 runs 12 residues. CDR1 is SGHAT, CDR2 FQNNGV, per germline. CDR3 protein: CASSLDHTEQYF. CDR3 bases: TGTGCCAGCAGCTTAGATCACACCGAGCAGTACTTC. Full variable domain (rest looked up from reference TRBV11-2 and TRBJ2-7): EAGVAQSPRYKIIEKRQSVAFWCNPISGHATLYWYQQILGQGPKLLIQFQNNGVVDDSQLPKDRFSAERLKGVDSTLKIQPAKLEDSAVYLCASSLDHTEQYFGPGTRLTVT.

This chain connects TRBV4-2 to TRBJ1-5; a weak D match, TRBD1 (5 bases). CDR1 and CDR2 from the germline V gene are LGHNA and YNFKEQ. The CDR3 sequence is 19 residues long. Trimming shortened V by 0 bases and J by 3 bases, and 21 bases separated the two germline ends. The CDR3 reads CASSQDWFPGGSTNQPQHF. In DNA, the CDR3 is TGTGCCAGCAGCCAAGATTGGTTTCCGGGGGGTAGTACCAATCAGCCCCAGCATTTT.

CDR3 nucleotides: TGTGCCAGCAGCTTAGGACTGACCCATGGAGAGCAGTACTTC. Its protein is CASSLGLTHGEQYF. This chain joins TRBV7-9 and TRBJ2-7; D not certain. The V end was cut by 1 base, the J end by 7 bases, with 14 bases between. The CDR3 has 14 residues. Germline V CDR1 and CDR2: SEHNR, FQNEAQ (reference sequence).

The chain recombines TRBV28 with TRBJ2-7; tentatively, D is TRBD1 (6 bases). V was cut by 5 bases and J by 2 bases, with 13 bases left in between. Germline CDR1 is MDHEN and CDR2 is SYDVKM. The length of the CDR3 is 14 residues. The CDR3 is CASSIRQVPYEQYF. The CDR3 region has the DNA TGTGCCAGCAGTATAAGACAGGTTCCCTACGAGCAGTACTTC.

The V and J genes are TRBV28 and TRBJ2-7; the match to TRBD1 covers 11 bases. The CDR3 covers 18 residues. Germline-derived CDR1 and CDR2 are MDHEN and SYDVKM. Trimming removed 4 bases from V and 5 bases from J; junction bases left unmatched: 16. CDR3 in DNA: TGTGCCAGCAGTTCCCCTGTAGTCAGGGACAGGGGGTCCGACGAGCAGTACTTC. Translated: CASSSPVVRDRGSDEQYF.